This TCR beta chain was recorded in a study of cytomegalovirus exposure and HLA in healthy donors (TCRdb year 2017). Regarding the research as a whole: An earlier analysis of fewer than 750 of the donors reported about 280 Gb of sequence data and 95 million to 140 million unique TCR beta sequences obtained from 150 million to 200 million T cells. Roughly 290 gigabases of sequencing data and approximately 92 million unique TCR sequences made up an early release that covered roughly 670 HLA-typed donors. A later genetic analysis used genome-wide SNP genotypes for about 65% of the 666 donors, treating that subset as a discovery cohort. HLA typing covered class I and class II loci at four-digit resolution. The study was designed to test whether signatures of past pathogen exposure could be identified by cataloging public T cell receptors. Of the roughly 400 genotyped donors, roughly 85% fell in the genetic ancestry cluster associated with self-reported Caucasian donors. Every discovery cohort repertoire had been produced on one sequencing platform. On average, roughly 250,000 unique TCR beta nucleotide sequences were sequenced per donor among roughly 430 genotyped donors of the cohort, with roughly a sixth of those sequences being non-productive. A separate validation cohort of over 95 different subjects was used in addition to the roughly 720-subject first cohort. Four to six DR-DQ haplotypes were handled as single units for association and clustering, since linkage in the cohort was strong. In an earlier analysis of a few hundred of the donors, high-throughput TCR beta sequencing was used to judge whether each TCR beta V gene segment behaved as functional or pseudogenic. Donor age, sex, ethnicity and CMV serostatus were collected together with the repertoire data. In the later analysis, no new phenotypic data were used to find candidate immune exposures; instead, reliance was placed on TCR beta sequences and their occurrence across donors. In a later analysis, previously published TCR beta repertoires from 670 or so donors were re-analyzed and high-resolution HLA genotyping was added so that TCR occurrence patterns could be studied. To predict cytomegalovirus infection status, the study combined high-throughput TCR immunosequencing, statistical association of individual TCRs with disease status, and machine learning. Typing coverage differed by locus: A, B, C, DRB1 and DQB1 were typed in about 629-640 donors, DQA1 in about 500, DPA1 in approximately 600, and DPB1 in approximately 450. The study used immunosequencing to profile the T cell repertoires of approximately 650 subjects and linked those repertoires to cytomegalovirus serostatus. Study-level results and caveats: Broadly in line with IMGT annotations, most TCR beta V segments showed up in productive rearrangements about 90% or about 30% of the time in an earlier analysis of some 590 of the donors. Some IMGT-functional V segments, including TRBV6-2 and TRBV6-3, could not be distinguished by the 87-base-pair reads and were therefore excluded. In vitro tests confirmed that a few of the cytomegalovirus-associated TCR beta chains recognize cytomegalovirus antigens. A further reported finding was that TCR beta sequences accurately predicted the HLA-A and HLA-B alleles for most subjects in the first cohort. Most TCR sequences were observed very rarely across donors, whereas some public TCRs were present in many individuals. The classifier was reported to diagnose cytomegalovirus status with high specificity and sensitivity in both the original and validation cohorts. At a false discovery rate of 0.05, a later analysis linked fewer than 20,000 TCR beta sequences to specific HLA alleles. A later analysis reported that several top co-occurrence clusters appeared linked to parvovirus B19, influenza, CMV and Epstein-Barr virus. Presence/absence analyses assumed roughly uniform sequencing depth across donors, an assumption that may not hold. In a later analysis, most CMV-associated TCR beta chains were found to appear HLA-restricted, with HLA associations seemingly driven largely by CMV exposure. The study gave a list of roughly 150 TCR beta chains associated with cytomegalovirus. Strong co-occurrence of HLA alleles, especially DR and DQ, made assigning TCR associations to individual alleles difficult. HLA typing was unavailable for some donors at each locus, so association tests used only the typed subset. Compared with the roughly 700-donor mean, donors in an Asian-associated ancestry cluster had fewer N-insertions in productive TCRs, according to a later genetic analysis. Only TCR beta chains were sequenced in this cohort, and the absence of alpha or paired-chain data limited detectable features. In a later genetic analysis, a missense DCLRE1C variant was associated with V-gene and J-gene trimming of TCR beta chains, and the association was replicated in an independent cohort. According to a later analysis, TCR association rates differed among HLA loci, with DRB1 alleles showing the most associated TCRs and HLA-C alleles showing the fewest. Immune exposure information for the cohort was limited to CMV serostatus. Seventeen rarely observed V segments, including chromosome 9 orphons, were excluded from the earlier analysis of about 500 of the donors because counts were too low. It was suggested by the authors that the approach could potentially be generalized to other disease states and immunological phenotypes. Correlated functional status among segregating V segments might be attributable to linkage disequilibrium, but an unknown experimental factor could not be ruled out. A cluster of highly shared sequence variants was judged likely to be a technical artifact of the sequencing pipeline. In a later analysis, HLA-associated TCR beta chains were found to be more clonally expanded and to have lower generation probabilities than equally common non-associated chains.

From the cysteine up to the phenylalanine, the CDR3 has a length of 17 residues. Only the CDR3 DNA stays, 51 bases, in frame from base 1. The germline V gene yields SGHTS for CDR1 and YDEGEE for CDR2. V drops 3 bases and J drops 0 bases, leaving 16 bases in between. The library was built by means of the immunoSEQ multiplex PCR assay. The multiplex PCR relied on a mix of 60 forward primers for TCR Vbeta segments and 13 reverse primers for TCR Jbeta segments. The CDR3 region of rearranged TCR beta genes was amplified from genomic DNA with a multiplex PCR assay. The Illumina HiSeq System was used to sequence the amplified TCR beta libraries as 87-base-pair reads. The authors' analysis ran thus. In a later analysis, 70 million to 95 million unique TCR beta chains were counted across the 500 to 850 repertoires, and some 10 million of these chains were shared by at least two donors. A nearest-neighbor algorithm error-corrected the raw reads and collapsed the reads into unique sequences, merging closely related sequences to remove PCR and sequencing errors. V, D and J gene segments were assigned by aligning CDR3 sequences to IMGT reference sequences. Each retained sequence needed at least a six-nucleotide match to both a V gene segment and a J gene segment. A rearrangement was called productive if the CDR3 had no stop codons and remained in frame with V and J, and every other rearrangement was called non-productive. Following IMGT convention, CDR3 was defined as the stretch from the second conserved V-encoded cysteine up to the conserved J-encoded phenylalanine. Sequences without an unambiguous match to a single V gene segment were excluded from the earlier analysis of about 640 of the donors. An earlier analysis of about 590 of the donors classified V segments as functional when productive rearrangements were above 56.7% and as segregating when the standard deviation between donors was above 5%. A statistical classification framework was built to diagnose cytomegalovirus status from the catalog of TCR beta chain sequences. In a later analysis, TCR nucleotide sequences were compared against IMGT/GENE-DB human TR gene sequences so that V and J genes could be assigned. Using the TCRdist pipeline, a later analysis assigned CDR3 sequences along with most-parsimonious VDJ recombination scenarios. In a later analysis, every TCR beta chain was defined by the combination of its CDR3 amino acid sequence and its V-gene family, and reads without a unique V-gene family were dropped. As a way to deal with suspected cross-contamination and a sequencing artifact, a later analysis dropped under 600 nucleotide sequences that were highly shared and had low generation probability. A later analysis calculated a clonal expansion index for each public chain from normalized within-repertoire ranks of inferred template counts. Generation probabilities in a later analysis came from a VDJ recombination model fitted to out-of-frame rearrangements, and those results were checked against IGoR. In a later analysis, TCR-TCR, TCR-HLA and TCR-CMV co-occurrence was scored with hypergeometric tests, and a repertoire-size bias correction was applied to TCR pairs. A later analysis estimated false discovery rates by permuting HLA or CMV assignments 20 times. In a later analysis, co-occurring TCRs were grouped with DBSCAN, and TCRdist sequence similarity was added when clustering was performed within HLA-allele-positive subsets. For co-occurrence clustering, repertoires with fewer than 30,000 or more than 120,000 public chains were excluded, along with four or five repertoires with anomalous nucleotide sharing. TCRdb limited this immuneACCESS table to in-frame rearrangements with V and J called. A share of clones is missing; checked studies link under half to unresolved V genes, and the rest is unexplained. V and J calls plus clone size are reproduced from that table; the DNA served to infer D and trimming. Counted in this sample were around 210,000 clones; 80% to 90% of them appeared once. The ten largest account for approximately 0.24% of the sample.

Comment on this clone: Its antigen remains undetermined. The input lacks base qualities; no much larger clone sits a single base away.

The cohort comprised around 690 healthy bone marrow donors. At the time of sampling, all cohort members were nominally healthy, though unrecorded immune exposures were likely present. The donor was CMV seronegative and was included in the group of 352 seronegative cohort members. A peripheral blood sample was provided by each donor, and peripheral blood mononuclear cells were used for TCR beta sequencing. The Qiagen DNeasy Blood Extraction Kit was used to extract genomic DNA from the blood cell samples. The sequence links TRBV5-8 to TRBJ1-5; TRBD1 is perhaps the D gene, given 6 matching bases. Input material: PBMCs. The receptor comes from a girl aged 2 to 9 in good health and CMV-seronegative. The CDR3 has the sequence CASSSYSGQYSNQPQHF. The nucleotide sequence is given as TGTGCCAGCAGCTCCTATTCTGGACAGTATAGCAATCAGCCCCAGCATTTT.